These 4 T cell receptor beta chains came from one sample sequenced in a study of sequential checkpoint blockade in melanoma. Treatment specified: randomized to nivolumab then ipilimumab (arm A) or the reverse (arm B). Here immunoSEQ multiplex PCR was the method, and the copy in TCRdb shows in-frame clones only, minus some. Seen here are approximately 37,000 clones, 30% to 35% observed once, and the top ten hold under 2%. Sequencing was performed on tumor tissue (inferred from file names), taken from a patient given nivolumab and ipilimumab in sequence. The receptors were sampled from a human donor with melanoma.

This clone was seen only a few times. This chain joins TRBV12-5 and TRBJ2-5; 11 bases map to TRBD1. The CDR3 sequence is 13 residues long. With 8 bases clipped from V and 6 bases from J, the junction kept 5 bases outside the gene matches. In germline, CDR1 is LGHNT, CDR2 FRNRAP. The CDR3 sequence: CASRDRGAQTQYF. Written as DNA, the CDR3 is TGTGCTAGTCGGGACAGGGGGGCACAGACCCAGTACTTC.

This clone was observed a handful of times. V usage is TRBV15 and J usage is TRBJ2-1; weak D call: TRBD2 (6 bases). The CDR3 runs 14 residues. V lost 0 bases to trimming and J lost 10 bases, with 13 bases between them. The germline CDR1 and CDR2 sequences are LNHNV and YYDKDF (reference sequence). CDR3 bases: TGTGCCACCAGCAGAGATGGGGACCGGGGGGAGCAGTTCTTC. This codes for CATSRDGDRGEQFF. The full variable domain, its missing parts supplied by reference TRBV15 and TRBJ2-1, is DAMVIQNPRYQVTQFGKPVTLSCSQTLNHNVMYWYQQKSSQAPKLLFHYYDKDFNNEADTPDNFQSRRPNTSFCFLDIRSPGLGDTAMYLCATSRDGDRGEQFFGPGTRLTVL.

This clone was observed a few times. The genes are TRBV7-6 and TRBJ2-7; maybe TRBD1 (6 bases). Trimming left V 5 bases short and J 2 bases short, with 13 bases between. The CDR3 consists of 14 residues. Germline CDR1 reads SGHVS; CDR2 reads FNYEAQ. The CDR3 reads CASSQGTQTYEQYF. The CDR3 DNA follows: TGTGCCAGCAGCCAAGGGACACAAACCTACGAGCAGTACTTC.

This chain uses TRBV5-1 with TRBJ2-1; D gene unclear. CDR3 size: 15 residues. Looked up from germline, CDR1 is SGHRS and CDR2 is YFSETQ. Trimming took off 0 bases at V and 0 bases at J, with 7 bases between the two ends. The CDR3 nucleotides read TGCGCCAGCAGCTTGGGGCAGATCTCCTACAATGAGCAGTTCTTC. It encodes CASSLGQISYNEQFF.